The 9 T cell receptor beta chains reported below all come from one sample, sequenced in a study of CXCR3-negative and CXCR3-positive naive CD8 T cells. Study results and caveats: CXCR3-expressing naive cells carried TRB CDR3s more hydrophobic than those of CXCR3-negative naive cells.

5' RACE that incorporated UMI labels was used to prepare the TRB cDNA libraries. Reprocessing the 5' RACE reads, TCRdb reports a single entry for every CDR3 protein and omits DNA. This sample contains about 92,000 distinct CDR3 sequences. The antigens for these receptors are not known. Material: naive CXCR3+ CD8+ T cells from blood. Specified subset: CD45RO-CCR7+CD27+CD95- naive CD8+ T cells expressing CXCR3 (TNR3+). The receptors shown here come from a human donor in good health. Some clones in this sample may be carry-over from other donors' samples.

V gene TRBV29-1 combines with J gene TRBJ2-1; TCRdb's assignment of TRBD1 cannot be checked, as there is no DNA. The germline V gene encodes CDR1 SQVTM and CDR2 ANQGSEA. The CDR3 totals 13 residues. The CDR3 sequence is CSHTGQGYNEQFF.

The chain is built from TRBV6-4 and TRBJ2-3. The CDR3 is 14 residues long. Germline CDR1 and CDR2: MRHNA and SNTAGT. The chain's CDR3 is CASSEGQDTDTQYF.

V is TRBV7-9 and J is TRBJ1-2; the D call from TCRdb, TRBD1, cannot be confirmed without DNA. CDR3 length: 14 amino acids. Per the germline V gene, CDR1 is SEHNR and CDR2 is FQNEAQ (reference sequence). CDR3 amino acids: CASSPPDIPYGYTF. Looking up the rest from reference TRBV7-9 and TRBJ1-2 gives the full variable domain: DTGVSQNPRHKITKRGQNVTFRCDPISEHNRLYWYRQTLGQGPEFLTYFQNEAQLEKSRLLSDRFSAERPKGSFSTLEIQRTEQGDSAMYLCASSPPDIPYGYTFGSGTRLTVV.

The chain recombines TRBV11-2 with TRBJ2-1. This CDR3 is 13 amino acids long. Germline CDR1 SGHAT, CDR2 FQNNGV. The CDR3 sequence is CASSHSRLYEQFF.

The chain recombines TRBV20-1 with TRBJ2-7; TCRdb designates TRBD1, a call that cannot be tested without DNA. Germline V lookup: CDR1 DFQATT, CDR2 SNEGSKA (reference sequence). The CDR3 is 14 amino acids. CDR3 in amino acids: CSWAERTLTYEQYF.

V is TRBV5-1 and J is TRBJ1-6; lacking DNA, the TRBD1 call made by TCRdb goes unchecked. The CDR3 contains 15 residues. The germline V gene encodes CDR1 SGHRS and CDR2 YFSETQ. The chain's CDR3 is CASSLEPGQSSPLHF.

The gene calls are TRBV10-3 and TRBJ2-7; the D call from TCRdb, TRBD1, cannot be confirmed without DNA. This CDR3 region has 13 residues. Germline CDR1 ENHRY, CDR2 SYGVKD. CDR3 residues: CASIQAGGYEQYF.

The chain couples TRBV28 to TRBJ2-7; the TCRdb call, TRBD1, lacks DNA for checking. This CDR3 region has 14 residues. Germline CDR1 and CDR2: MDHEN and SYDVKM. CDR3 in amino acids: CASRLGTGAYEQYF.

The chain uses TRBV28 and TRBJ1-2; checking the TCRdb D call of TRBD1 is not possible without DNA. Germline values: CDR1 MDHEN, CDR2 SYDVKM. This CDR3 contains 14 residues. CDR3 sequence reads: CASSSDGTAGGYTF.